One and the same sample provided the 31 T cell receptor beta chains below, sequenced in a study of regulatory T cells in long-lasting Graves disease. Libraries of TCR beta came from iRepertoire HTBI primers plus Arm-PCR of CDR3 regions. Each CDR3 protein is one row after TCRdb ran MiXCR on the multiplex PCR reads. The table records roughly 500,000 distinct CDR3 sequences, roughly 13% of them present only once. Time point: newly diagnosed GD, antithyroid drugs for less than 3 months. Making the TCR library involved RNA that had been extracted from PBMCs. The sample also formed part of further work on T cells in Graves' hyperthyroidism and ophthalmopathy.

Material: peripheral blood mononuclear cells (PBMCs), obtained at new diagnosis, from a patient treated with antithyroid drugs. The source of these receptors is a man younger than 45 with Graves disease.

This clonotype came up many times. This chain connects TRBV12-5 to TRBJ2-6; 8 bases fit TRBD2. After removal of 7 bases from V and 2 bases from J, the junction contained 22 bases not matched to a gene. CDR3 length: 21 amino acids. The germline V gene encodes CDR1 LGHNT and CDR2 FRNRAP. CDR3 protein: CASAPNGKRERVNPGANVLTF. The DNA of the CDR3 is TGTGCTAGTGCCCCCAACGGGAAGCGGGAGAGGGTGAACCCTGGGGCCAACGTCCTGACTTTC.

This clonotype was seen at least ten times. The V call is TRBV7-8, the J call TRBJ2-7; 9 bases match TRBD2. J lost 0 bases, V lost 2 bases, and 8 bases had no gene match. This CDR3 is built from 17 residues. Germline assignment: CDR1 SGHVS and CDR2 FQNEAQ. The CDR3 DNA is TGTGCCAGCAGCTTAAGTACTAGCGGGCTTAGCTCCTACGAGCAGTACTTC. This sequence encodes CASSLSTSGLSSYEQYF.

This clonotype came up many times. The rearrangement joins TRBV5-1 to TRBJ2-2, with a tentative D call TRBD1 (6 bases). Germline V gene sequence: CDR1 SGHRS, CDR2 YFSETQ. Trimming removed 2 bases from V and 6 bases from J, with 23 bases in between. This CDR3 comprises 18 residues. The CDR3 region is CASSFSSTGTTRPGELFF. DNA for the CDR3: TGCGCCAGCAGCTTTTCCAGTACCGGGACAACTCGCCCCGGGGAGCTGTTTTTT.

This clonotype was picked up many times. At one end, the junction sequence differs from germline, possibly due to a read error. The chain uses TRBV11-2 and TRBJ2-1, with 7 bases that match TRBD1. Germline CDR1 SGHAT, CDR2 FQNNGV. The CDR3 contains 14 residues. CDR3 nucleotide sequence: TGTGCCAGCAGCCGACAGGGATCCTTCAATGAGCAGTTCTTC. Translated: CASSRQGSFNEQFF.

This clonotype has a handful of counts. The CDR3 sequence: CASSHLRKGIGQPQHF. Written as DNA, the CDR3 is TGTGCCAGCAGCCACCTCCGAAAGGGAATCGGTCAGCCCCAGCATTTT. This sequence joins TRBV3-1 and TRBJ1-5; unclear D gene. V was clipped by 3 bases and J by 6 bases, with 18 bases between them. The CDR3 is 16 amino acids. Germline V CDR1 and CDR2: LGHDT, YNNKEL (reference sequence).

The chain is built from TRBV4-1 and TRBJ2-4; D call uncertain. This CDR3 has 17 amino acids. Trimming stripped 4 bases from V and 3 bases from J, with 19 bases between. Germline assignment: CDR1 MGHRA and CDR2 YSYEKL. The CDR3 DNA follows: TGCGCCAGCAGCCTCTTACCTACCTCCTACGTCAAAAACATTCAGTACTTC. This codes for CASSLLPTSYVKNIQYF.

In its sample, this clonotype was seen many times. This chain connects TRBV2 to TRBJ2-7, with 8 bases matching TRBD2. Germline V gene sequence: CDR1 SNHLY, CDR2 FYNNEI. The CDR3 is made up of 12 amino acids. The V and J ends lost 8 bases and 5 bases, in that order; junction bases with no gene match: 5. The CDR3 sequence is CASLTSVNEQYF. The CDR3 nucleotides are TGTGCCAGCCTGACTAGCGTTAACGAGCAGTACTTC.

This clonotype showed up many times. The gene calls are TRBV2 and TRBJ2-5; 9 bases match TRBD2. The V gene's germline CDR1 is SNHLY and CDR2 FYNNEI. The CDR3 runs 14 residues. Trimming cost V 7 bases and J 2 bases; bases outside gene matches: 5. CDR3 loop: CASKYAGGQETQYF. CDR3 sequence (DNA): TGTGCCAGCAAATATGCGGGAGGGCAAGAGACCCAGTACTTC.

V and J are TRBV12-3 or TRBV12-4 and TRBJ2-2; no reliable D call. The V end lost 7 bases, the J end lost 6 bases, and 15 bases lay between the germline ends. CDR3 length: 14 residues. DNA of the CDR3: TGTGCCAGCAAACTTAACACCAACCCCGGGGAGCTGTTTTTT. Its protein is CASKLNTNPGELFF.

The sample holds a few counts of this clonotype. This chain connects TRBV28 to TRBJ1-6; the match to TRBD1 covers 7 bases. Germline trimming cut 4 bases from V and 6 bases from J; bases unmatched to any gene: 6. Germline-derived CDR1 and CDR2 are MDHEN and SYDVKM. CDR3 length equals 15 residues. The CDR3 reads CASSSPGTVNSPLHF. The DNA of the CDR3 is TGTGCCAGCAGTTCTCCCGGGACAGTTAATTCACCCCTCCACTTT. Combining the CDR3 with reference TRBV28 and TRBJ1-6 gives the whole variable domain DVKVTQSSRYLVKRTGEKVFLECVQDMDHENMFWYRQDPGLGLRLIYFSYDVKMKEKGDIPEGYSVSREKKERFSLILESASTNQTSMYLCASSSPGTVNSPLHFGNGTRLTVT.

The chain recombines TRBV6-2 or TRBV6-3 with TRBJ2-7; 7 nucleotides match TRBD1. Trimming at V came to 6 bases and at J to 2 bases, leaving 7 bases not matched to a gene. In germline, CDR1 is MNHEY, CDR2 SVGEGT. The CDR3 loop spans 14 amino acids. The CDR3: CASRNHDRAYEQYF. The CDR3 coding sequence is TGTGCCAGCAGAAATCATGACAGGGCCTACGAGCAGTACTTC.

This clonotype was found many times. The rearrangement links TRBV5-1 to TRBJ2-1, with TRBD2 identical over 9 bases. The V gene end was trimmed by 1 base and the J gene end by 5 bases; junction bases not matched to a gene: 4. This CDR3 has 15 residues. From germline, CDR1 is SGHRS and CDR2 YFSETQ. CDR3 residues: CASSLIAGGDNEQFF. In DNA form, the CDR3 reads TGCGCCAGCAGCTTGATCGCGGGAGGGGACAATGAGCAGTTCTTC.

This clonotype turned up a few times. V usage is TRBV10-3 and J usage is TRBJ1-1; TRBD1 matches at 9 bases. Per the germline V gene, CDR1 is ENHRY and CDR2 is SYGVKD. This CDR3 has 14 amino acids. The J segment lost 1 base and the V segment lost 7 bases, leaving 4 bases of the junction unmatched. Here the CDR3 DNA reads TGTGCCATCACCGAGGGACAGGGGAACACTGAAGCTTTCTTT. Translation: CAITEGQGNTEAFF.

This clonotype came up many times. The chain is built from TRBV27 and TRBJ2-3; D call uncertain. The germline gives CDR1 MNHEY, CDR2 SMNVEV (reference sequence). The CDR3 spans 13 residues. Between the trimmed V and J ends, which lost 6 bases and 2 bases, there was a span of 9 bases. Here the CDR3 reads CASRARTTDTQYF. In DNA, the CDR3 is TGTGCCAGCAGGGCCAGGACCACAGATACGCAGTATTTT.

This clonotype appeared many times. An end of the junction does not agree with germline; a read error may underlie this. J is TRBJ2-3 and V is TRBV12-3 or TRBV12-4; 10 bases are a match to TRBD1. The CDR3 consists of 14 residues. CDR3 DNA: TGTGCCAGCAGCGACAGGGGGCGCACCGATACGCAGTATTTT. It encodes CASSDRGRTDTQYF.

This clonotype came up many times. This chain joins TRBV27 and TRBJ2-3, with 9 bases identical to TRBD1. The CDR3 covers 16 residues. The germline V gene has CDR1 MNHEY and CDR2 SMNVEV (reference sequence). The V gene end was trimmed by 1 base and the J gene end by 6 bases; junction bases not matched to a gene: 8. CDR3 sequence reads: CASSLWGIGQGDTQYF. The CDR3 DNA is TGTGCCAGCAGTTTATGGGGCATAGGACAGGGGGATACGCAGTATTTT.

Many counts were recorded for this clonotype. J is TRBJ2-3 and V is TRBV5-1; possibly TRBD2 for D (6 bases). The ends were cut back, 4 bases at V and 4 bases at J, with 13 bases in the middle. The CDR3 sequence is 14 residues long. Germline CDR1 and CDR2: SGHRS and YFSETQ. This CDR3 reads CASSGGKEADTQYF. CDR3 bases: TGCGCCAGCAGCGGCGGGAAGGAAGCAGATACGCAGTATTTT.

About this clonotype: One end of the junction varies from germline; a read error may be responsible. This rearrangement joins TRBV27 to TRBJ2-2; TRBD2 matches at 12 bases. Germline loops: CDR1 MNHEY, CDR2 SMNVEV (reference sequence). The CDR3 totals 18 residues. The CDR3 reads CASSKRTSGTLNTGELLF. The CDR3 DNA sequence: TGTGCCAGCAGCAAGAGGACTAGCGGGACCCTGAACACCGGGGAGCTGCTTTTT.

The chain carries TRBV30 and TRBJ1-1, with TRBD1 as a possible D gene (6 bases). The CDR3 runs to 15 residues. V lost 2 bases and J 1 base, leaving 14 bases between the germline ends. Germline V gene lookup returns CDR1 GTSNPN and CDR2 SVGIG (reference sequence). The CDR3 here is CAWSLRTDQNTEAFF. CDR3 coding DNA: TGTGCCTGGAGTTTAAGGACAGACCAGAACACTGAAGCTTTCTTT.

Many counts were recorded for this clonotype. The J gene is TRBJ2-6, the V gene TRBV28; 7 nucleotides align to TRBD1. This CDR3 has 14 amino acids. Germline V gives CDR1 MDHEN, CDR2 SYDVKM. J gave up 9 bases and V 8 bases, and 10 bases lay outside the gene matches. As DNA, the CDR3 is TGTGCCAGCCGACCTGCCGGGGACAGCAACGTCCTGACTTTC. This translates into CASRPAGDSNVLTF.

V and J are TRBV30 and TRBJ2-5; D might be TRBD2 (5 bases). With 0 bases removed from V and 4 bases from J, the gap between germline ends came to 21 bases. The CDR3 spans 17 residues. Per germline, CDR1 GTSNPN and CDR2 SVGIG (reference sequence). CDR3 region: CAWSVTPAAAGRETQYF. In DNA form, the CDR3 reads TGTGCCTGGAGTGTAACCCCGGCCGCGGCGGGCAGAGAGACCCAGTACTTC. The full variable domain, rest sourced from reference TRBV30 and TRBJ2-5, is SQTIHQWPATLVQPVGSPLSLECTVEGTSNPNLYWYRQAAGRGLQLLFYSVGIGQISSEVPQNLSASRPQDRQFILSSKKLLLSDSGFYLCAWSVTPAAAGRETQYFGPGTRLLVL.

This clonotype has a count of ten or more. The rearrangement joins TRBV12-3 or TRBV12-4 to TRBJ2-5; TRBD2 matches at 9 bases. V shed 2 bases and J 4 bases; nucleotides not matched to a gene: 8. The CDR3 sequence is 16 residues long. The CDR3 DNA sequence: TGTGCCAGCAGTTTATTAATGAGCGGGAGGTTAGAGACCCAGTACTTC. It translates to CASSLLMSGRLETQYF.

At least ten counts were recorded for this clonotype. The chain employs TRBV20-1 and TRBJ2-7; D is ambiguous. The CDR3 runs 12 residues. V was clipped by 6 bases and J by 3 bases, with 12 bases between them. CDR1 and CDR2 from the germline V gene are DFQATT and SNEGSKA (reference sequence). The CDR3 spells CSAPGPIYEQYF. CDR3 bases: TGCAGTGCGCCCGGGCCTATCTACGAGCAGTACTTC.

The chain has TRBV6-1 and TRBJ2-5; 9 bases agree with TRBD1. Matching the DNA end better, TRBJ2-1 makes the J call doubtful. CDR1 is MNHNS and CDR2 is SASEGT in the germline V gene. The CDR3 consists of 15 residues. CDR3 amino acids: CASSRPGQGFYEQFF. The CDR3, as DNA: TGTGCCAGCAGTAGGCCGGGACAGGGTTTTTATGAGCAGTTCTTC.

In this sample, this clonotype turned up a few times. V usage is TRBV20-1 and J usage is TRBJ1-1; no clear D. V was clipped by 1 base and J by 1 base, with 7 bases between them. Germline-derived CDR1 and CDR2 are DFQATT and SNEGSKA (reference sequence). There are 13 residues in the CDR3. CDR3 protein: CSARVGANTEAFF. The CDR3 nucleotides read TGCAGTGCTAGAGTAGGTGCGAACACTGAAGCTTTCTTT.

Here the CDR3 DNA reads TGTGCCAGCAGCTCCCCGGGACTAGCGGGCTCTCAAGAGACCCAGTACTTC. Amino acid sequence: CASSSPGLAGSQETQYF. The rearrangement joins TRBV11-2 to TRBJ2-5; 12 nucleotides align to TRBD2. Germline trimming cut 4 bases from V and 2 bases from J; bases unmatched to any gene: 8. The CDR3 consists of 17 residues. Germline CDR1 and CDR2: SGHAT and FQNNGV.

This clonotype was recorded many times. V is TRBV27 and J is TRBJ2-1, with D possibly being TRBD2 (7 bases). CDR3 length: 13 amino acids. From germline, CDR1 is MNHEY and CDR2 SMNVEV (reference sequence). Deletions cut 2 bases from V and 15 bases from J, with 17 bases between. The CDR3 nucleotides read TGTGCCAGCAGTTTAAGCGGGGCGGGGGCTGGGTTCTTC. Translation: CASSLSGAGAGFF.

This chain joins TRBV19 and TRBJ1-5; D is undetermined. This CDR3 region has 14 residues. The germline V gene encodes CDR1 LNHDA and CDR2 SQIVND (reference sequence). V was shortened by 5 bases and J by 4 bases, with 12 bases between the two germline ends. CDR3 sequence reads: CASSPQALNQPQHF. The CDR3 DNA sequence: TGTGCCAGTAGTCCGCAGGCATTAAATCAGCCCCAGCATTTT.

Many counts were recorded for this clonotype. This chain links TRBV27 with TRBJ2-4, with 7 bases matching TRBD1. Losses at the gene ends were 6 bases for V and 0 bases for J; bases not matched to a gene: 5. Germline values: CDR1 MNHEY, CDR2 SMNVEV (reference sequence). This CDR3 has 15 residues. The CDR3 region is CASSDRAVAKNIQYF. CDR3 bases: TGTGCCAGCAGCGACAGGGCCGTAGCCAAAAACATTCAGTACTTC.

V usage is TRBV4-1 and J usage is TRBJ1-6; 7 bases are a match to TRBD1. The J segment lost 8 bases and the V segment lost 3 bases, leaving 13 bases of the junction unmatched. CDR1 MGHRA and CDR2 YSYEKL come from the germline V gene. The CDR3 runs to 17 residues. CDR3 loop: CASSHPSYRGLDSPLHF. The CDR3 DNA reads TGCGCCAGCAGCCACCCATCCTACAGGGGTTTGGATTCACCCCTCCACTTT.

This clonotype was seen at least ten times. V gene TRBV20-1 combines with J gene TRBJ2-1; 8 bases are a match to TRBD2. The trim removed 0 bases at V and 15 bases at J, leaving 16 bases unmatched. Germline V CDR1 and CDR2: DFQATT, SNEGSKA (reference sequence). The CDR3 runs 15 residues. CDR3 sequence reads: CSARDPGGTGTSWFF. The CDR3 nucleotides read TGCAGTGCTAGAGATCCCGGTGGTACCGGGACTAGTTGGTTCTTC.